What follows describes a single TCR beta chain. This clonotype was picked up a small number of times. Which antigen it targets is not known. Within one base of it there is no much larger clone, and no base qualities were kept. Library preparation used 5' RACE. The sample was run on an Illumina HiSeq 2000. Template switching introduced a universal primer binding site; the final cDNA contained a unique molecular identifier, enabling accurate counting of TCR cDNA molecules. Specific primers in the conserved constant-segment region were used to synthesize first-strand cDNA for the TCR alpha and beta chains. Each cDNA library was double barcoded, with a SMART-Mk sample barcode plus Illumina barcodes, to control for contamination. TruSeq adapter sequences, together with Illumina sample barcodes, were added in two successive PCR steps. The Illumina HiSeq platform was used with custom primers to sequence TCR alpha and beta cDNA libraries. As for the original processing: MiGEC processed the raw reads to extract unique molecular identifiers, while MiXCR was used to determine the CDR3 positions. Recombination models were inferred per individual with the repgenHMM and IGoR tools using an EM algorithm. Shared clonotypes were analyzed with the tcR package in R, and sharing was normalized by the product of cloneset sizes. To study raw recombination without the effects of thymic and clonal selection, out-of-frame nonproductive sequences were analyzed. In-frame beta chains were kept once TCRdb had trimmed the public reads at Q25 with fastp and called clones with MiXCR. Here each entry gathers all rows of one CDR3 protein and keeps the most common genes and DNA. The V and J calls and clone size are TCRdb's, not the authors'. This sample holds about 1.7 million distinct CDR3 sequences; about 30% were observed only once. Clones ranked in the top ten supply approximately 0.25% of the sample.

Every donor was a healthy Caucasian. The record originates from a study of identical twins (dated by TCRdb to about 2016). At the level of the whole study: TCR alpha and beta repertoires from monozygotic twins, unrelated adults of various ages and cord blood were deep-sequenced to test whether fetal clonotypes persist. Replicate twin experiments were performed at different times using different library preparation protocols to rule out contamination.

The germline V gene (reference sequence) gives CDR1 as DFQATT and CDR2 as SNEGSKA. The CDR3 holds 15 amino acids from the cysteine to the phenylalanine. Only CDR3 DNA remains: 45 bases, in frame from the first base. The germline V and J ends show losses of 5 bases and 2 bases respectively, and no gene match explains 12 bases of the junction. Points the paper makes about the study in general: Zero-insertion analyses could be partly confounded by invariant T cells such as MAIT and iNKT, although diverse VJ usage argued against such confounding for most clonotypes. Fewer insertions were carried by abundant cord blood beta clonotypes; a weaker similar trend was observed in young adult naive repertoires, while no such trend was observed in memory repertoires. Because the same donors could not be followed over many years, the conclusions relied on cross-sectional statistical analysis. In beta out-of-frame sequences, excess twin sharing was weaker, because having fewer shared sequences lowered the signal-to-noise ratio. In monozygotic twins, out-of-frame TCR alpha sharing was systematically underestimated by recombination models, although the models agreed with sharing between unrelated individuals. Compared with coincidental sharing between unrelated individuals, an excess of low generation-probability sequences was observed among out-of-frame TCR alpha sequences shared between twins.

What was sequenced was cord blood. This TCR came from a newborn girl in good health. The sequence joins TRBV20-1 to TRBJ2-7; TRBD2 matches 7 bases in the middle. CDR3 region: CSALRTSRGPYEQYF. The sequence in DNA is TGCAGTGCTTTGCGGACTAGTCGGGGCCCCTACGAGCAGTACTTC.